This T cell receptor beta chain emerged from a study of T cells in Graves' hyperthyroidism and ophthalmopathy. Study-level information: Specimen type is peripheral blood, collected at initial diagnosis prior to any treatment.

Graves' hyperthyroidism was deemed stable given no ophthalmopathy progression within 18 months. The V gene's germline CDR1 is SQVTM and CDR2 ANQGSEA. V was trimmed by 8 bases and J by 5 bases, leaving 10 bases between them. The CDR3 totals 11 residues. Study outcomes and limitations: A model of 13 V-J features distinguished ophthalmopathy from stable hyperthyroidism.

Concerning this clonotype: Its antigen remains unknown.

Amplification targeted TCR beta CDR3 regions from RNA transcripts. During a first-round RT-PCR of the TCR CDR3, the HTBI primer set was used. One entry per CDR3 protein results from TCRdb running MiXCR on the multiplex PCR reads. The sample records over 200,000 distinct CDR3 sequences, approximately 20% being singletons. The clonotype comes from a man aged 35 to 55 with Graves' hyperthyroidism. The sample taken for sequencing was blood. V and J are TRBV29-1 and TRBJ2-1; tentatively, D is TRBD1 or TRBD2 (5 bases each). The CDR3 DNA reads TGCAGCCCGGGACGGAACAATGAGCAGTTCTTC. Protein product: CSPGRNNEQFF.